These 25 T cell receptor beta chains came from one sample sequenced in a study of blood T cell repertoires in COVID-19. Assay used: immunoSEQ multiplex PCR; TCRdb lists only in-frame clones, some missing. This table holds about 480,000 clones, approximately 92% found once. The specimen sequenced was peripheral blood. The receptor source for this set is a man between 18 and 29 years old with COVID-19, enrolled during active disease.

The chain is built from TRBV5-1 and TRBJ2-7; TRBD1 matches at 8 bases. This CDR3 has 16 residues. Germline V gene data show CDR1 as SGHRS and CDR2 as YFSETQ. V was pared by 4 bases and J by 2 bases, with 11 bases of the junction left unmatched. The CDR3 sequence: CASSQNPGQGPYEQYF. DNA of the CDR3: TGCGCCAGCAGCCAAAACCCCGGACAGGGACCCTACGAGCAGTACTTC. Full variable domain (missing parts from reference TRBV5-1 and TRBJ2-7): KAGVTQTPRYLIKTRGQQVTLSCSPISGHRSVSWYQQTPGQGLQFLFEYFSETQRNKGNFPGRFSGRQFSNSRSEMNVSTLELGDSALYLCASSQNPGQGPYEQYFGPGTRLTVT.

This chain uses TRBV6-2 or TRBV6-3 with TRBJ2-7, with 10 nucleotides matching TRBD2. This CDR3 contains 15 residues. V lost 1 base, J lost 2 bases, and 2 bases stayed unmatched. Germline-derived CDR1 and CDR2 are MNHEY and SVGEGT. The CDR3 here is CASSYLTSGTYEQYF. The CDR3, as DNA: TGTGCCAGCAGTTACTTAACTAGCGGGACCTACGAGCAGTACTTC.

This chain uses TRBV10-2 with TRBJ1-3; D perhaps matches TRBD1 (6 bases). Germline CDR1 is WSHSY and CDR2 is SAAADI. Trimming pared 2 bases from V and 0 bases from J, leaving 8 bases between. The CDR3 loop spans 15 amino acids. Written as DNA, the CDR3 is TGCGCCAGCAGTGAGGGACAGAGCTCTGGAAACACCATATATTTT. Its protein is CASSEGQSSGNTIYF.

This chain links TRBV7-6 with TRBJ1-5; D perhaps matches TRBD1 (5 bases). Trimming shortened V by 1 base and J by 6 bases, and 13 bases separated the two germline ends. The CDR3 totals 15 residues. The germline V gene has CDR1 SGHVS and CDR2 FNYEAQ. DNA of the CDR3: TGTGCCAGCAGCTTAGTTGGGGGGATCGGTCAGCCCCAGCATTTT. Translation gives CASSLVGGIGQPQHF.

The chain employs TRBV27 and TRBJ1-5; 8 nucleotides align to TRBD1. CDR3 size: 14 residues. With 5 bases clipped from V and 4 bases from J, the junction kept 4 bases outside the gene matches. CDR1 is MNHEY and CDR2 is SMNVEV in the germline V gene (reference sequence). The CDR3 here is CASSLRQGNQPQHF. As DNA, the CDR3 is TGTGCCAGCAGTCTACGACAGGGGAATCAGCCCCAGCATTTT.

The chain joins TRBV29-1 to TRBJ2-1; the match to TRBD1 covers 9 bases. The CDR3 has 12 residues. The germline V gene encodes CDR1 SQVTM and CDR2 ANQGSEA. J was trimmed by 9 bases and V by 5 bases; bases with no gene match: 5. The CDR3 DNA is TGCAGCGTTTGGGACAGGGTAACTGAGCAGTTCTTC. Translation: CSVWDRVTEQFF.

CDR3 sequence: CASKGRVGTDTQYF. The CDR3 DNA is TGCGCCAGCAAGGGCAGGGTGGGCACAGATACGCAGTATTTT. The genes are TRBV5-1 and TRBJ2-3, with a possible D match to TRBD1 (5 bases). CDR3 length: 14 amino acids. CDR1 and CDR2 (germline): SGHRS, YFSETQ. V lost 6 bases to trimming and J lost 1 base, with 12 bases between them. Full variable domain (outside the CDR3, taken from reference TRBV5-1 and TRBJ2-3): KAGVTQTPRYLIKTRGQQVTLSCSPISGHRSVSWYQQTPGQGLQFLFEYFSETQRNKGNFPGRFSGRQFSNSRSEMNVSTLELGDSALYLCASKGRVGTDTQYFGPGTRLTVL.

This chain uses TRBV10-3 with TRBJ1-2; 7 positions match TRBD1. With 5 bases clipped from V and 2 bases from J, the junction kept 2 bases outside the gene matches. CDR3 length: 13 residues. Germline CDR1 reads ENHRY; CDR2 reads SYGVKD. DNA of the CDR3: TGTGCCATCAGTACACAGGGGAACTATGGCTACACCTTC. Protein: CAISTQGNYGYTF.

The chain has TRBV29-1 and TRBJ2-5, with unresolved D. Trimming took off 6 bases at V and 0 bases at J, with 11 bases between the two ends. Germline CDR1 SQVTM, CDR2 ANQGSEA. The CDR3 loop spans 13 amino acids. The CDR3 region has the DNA TGCAGCGTCAGACTGATGTACCAAGAGACCCAGTACTTC. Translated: CSVRLMYQETQYF.

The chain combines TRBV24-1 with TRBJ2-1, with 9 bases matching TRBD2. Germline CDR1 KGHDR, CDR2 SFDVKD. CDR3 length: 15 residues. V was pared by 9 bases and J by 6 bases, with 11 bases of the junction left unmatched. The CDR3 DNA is TGTGCCACCGAAGAAGCGGGAGGCTCTGTCAATGAGCAGTTCTTC. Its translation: CATEEAGGSVNEQFF.

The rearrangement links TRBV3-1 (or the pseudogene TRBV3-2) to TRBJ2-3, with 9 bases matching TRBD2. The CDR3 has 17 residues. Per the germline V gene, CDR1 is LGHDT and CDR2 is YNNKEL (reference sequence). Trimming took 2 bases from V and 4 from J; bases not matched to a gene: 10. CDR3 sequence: CASSQLLRSGGSDTQYF. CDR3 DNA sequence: TGTGCCAGCAGCCAACTTCTTCGAAGCGGGGGGTCAGATACGCAGTATTTT.

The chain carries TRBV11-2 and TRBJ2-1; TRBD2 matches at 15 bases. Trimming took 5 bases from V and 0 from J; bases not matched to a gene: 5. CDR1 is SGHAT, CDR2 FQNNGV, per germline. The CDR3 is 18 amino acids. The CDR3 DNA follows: TGTGCCAGCAGCCGGACTAGCGGGGGGGGAACCTCCTACAATGAGCAGTTCTTC. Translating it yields CASSRTSGGGTSYNEQFF.

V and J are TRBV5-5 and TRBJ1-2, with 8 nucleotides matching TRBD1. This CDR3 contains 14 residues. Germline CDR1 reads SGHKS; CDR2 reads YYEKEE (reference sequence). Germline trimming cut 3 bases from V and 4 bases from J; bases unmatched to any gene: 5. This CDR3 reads CASSSDRGSYGYTF. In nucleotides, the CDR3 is TGTGCCAGCAGCTCTGACAGGGGTAGCTATGGCTACACCTTC.

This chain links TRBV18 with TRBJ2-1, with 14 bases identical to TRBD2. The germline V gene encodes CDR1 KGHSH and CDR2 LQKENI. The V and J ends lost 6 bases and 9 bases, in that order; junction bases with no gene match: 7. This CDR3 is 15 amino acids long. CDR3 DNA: TGTGCCAGCTCGATGGGACTAGCGGGAGCGGTTGAGCAGTTCTTC. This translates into CASSMGLAGAVEQFF.

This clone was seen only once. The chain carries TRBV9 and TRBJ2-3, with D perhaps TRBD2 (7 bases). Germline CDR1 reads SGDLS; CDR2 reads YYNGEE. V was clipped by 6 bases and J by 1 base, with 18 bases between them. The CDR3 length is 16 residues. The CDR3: CASTEDLGGGTDTQYF. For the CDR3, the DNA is TGTGCCAGCACCGAAGACCTAGGGGGGGGCACAGATACGCAGTATTTT.

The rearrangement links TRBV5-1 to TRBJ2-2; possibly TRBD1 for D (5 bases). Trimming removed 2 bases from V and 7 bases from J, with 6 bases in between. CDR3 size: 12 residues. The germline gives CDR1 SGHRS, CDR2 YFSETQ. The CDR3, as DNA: TGCGCCAGCAGCTTCAGGGACGGGGAGCTGTTTTTT. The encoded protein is CASSFRDGELFF.

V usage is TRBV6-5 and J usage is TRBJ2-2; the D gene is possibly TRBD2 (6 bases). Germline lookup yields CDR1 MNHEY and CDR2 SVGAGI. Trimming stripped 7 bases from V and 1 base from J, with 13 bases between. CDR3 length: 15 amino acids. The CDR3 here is CASTLLAQNTGELFF. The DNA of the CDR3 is TGTGCCAGCACACTACTAGCTCAGAACACCGGGGAGCTGTTTTTT.

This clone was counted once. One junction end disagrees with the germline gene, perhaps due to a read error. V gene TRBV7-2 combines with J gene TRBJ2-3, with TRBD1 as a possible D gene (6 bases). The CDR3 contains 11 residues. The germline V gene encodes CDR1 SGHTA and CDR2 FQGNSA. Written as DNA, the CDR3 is TGTGCCAGCAGCTTAAATGGTGGACAGAATTTT. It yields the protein CASSLNGGQNF.

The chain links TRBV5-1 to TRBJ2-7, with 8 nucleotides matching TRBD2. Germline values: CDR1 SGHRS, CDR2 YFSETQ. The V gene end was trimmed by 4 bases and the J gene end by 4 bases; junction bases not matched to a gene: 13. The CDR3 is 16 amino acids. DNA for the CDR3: TGCGCCAGCAGCCCGGATGCGCGGACTAGCATTTACGAGCAGTACTTC. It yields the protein CASSPDARTSIYEQYF.

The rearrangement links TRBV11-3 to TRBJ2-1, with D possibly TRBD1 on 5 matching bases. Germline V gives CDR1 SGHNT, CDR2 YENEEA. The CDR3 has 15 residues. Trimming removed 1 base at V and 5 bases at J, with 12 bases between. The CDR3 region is CASSLGQGTNNEQFF. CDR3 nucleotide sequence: TGTGCCAGCAGCTTAGGGCAGGGAACCAACAATGAGCAGTTCTTC.

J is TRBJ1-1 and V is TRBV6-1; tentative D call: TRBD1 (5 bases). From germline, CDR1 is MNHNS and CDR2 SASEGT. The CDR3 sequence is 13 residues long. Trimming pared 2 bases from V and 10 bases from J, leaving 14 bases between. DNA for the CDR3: TGTGCCAGCAGTGAATCTCCGGGACTGGGAGCTTTCTTT. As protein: CASSESPGLGAFF.

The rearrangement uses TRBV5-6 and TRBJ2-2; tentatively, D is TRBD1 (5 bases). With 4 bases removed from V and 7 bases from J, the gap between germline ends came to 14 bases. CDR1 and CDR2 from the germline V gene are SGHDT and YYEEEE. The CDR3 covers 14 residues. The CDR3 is CASSRQGVGGELFF. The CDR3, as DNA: TGTGCCAGCAGCCGGCAGGGCGTCGGCGGGGAGCTGTTTTTT.

CDR3 sequence: CASSRQGAHQPQHF. Here the CDR3 DNA reads TGTGCCAGCAGTCGCCAGGGGGCCCATCAGCCCCAGCATTTT. This chain links TRBV6-5 with TRBJ1-5; TRBD1 agrees at 8 bases. This CDR3 has 14 residues. Germline V gene data show CDR1 as MNHEY and CDR2 as SVGAGI. V trimming: 5 bases; J trimming: 5 bases; junction bases outside the gene matches: 5.

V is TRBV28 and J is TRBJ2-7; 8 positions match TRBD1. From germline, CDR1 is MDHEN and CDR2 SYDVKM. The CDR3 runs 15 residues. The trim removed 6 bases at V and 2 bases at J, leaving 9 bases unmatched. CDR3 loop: CASSQDRDWAYEQYF. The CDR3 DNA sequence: TGTGCCAGCAGCCAGGACAGGGATTGGGCCTACGAGCAGTACTTC.

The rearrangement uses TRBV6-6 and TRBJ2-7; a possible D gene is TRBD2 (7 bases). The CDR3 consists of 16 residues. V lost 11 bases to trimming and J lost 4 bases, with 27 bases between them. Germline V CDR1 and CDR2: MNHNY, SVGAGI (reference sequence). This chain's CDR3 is CASMGAGDSGWYEQYF. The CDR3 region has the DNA TGTGCCTCTATGGGGGCGGGAGATTCTGGTTGGTACGAGCAGTACTTC.